This TCR beta chain originates from a study of CXCR3-negative and CXCR3-positive naive CD8 T cells. At the level of the study: A total of roughly 140 million TRB reads was generated, with about 1.5 +/- 0.3 million per library.

Concerning this clonotype itself: Its specificity is not known.

Whole-study findings and limits: CXCR3-positive naive cells had more hydrophobic TRB CDR3s than CXCR3-negative naive cells. Diversity proved comparably high across both naive subsets and much lower in memory CD8+ cells.

TRB cDNA was prepared as libraries by UMI-labeled 5' RACE. TCRdb reprocessed the 5' RACE reads and keeps a single row for each CDR3 protein, giving no DNA. Reported are 75,000 to 100,000 distinct CDR3 sequences; the ten largest clones contain around 1%. Input material: naive CXCR3+ CD8+ T cells from blood. The subset is: CD45RO-CCR7+CD27+CD95- naive CD8+ T cells expressing CXCR3 (TNR3+). This TCR came from a human donor in good health. Some clones in this sample may be carry-over from other donors' samples.

The CDR3 sequence is CATRQALRYTEAFF. The rearrangement uses TRBV19 and TRBJ1-1; TCRdb reports TRBD1, a call that lacks DNA to check it against. There are 14 residues in the CDR3. Per the germline V gene, CDR1 is LNHDA and CDR2 is SQIVND (reference sequence).